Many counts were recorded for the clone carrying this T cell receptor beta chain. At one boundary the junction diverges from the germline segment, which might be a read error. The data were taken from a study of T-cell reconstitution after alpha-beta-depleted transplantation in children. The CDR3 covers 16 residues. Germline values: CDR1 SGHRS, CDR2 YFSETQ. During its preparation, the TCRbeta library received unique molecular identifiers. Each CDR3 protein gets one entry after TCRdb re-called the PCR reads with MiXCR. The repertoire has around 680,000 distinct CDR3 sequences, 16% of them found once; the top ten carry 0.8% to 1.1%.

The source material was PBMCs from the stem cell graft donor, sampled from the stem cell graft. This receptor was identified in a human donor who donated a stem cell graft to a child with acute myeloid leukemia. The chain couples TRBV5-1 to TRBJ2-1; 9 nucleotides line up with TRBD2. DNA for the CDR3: TGTGCCAGCAGTTTGGCGGGGGGGAGCTCCTACAATGAGCAGTTCTTC. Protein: CASSLAGGSSYNEQFF.